The entry below describes one T cell receptor (beta chain). Germline-derived CDR1 and CDR2 are MNHEY and SMNVEV (reference sequence). This CDR3 is built from 15 residues. V dropped 4 bases and J dropped 2 bases, with 15 bases sitting between them. This entry comes from a study of shared clonotypes between healthy human individuals. Measured with immunoSEQ multiplex PCR; TCRdb has only the in-frame clones, and not every one. There are around 2.1 million clones in the sample; roughly 91% occur only once, and around 1.7% lies in the top ten. The naive CD8 fraction comprised CD45RO-negative cells positively selected for CCR7 and excluded terminally differentiated effector memory CD45RA+ cells.

The rearrangement uses TRBV27 and TRBJ2-7; D tentatively reads TRBD1 or TRBD2 (5 bases each). This sequence was found in a man aged 18 to 29 in good health. Some clones in this sample may be carry-over from other donors' samples. Sequenced input: naive CD8+ T cells from PBMCs. The CDR3 sequence: CASSWSQGVTYEQYF. The DNA for the CDR3 is TGTGCCAGCAGTTGGTCTCAGGGAGTCACCTACGAGCAGTACTTC.